Presented here are 5 T cell receptor beta chains from one specimen sequenced in a study of OX40 agonist ivuxolimab in advanced cancers. Produced via immunoSEQ multiplex PCR; TCRdb's table is partial and in-frame only. The table records tens of thousands of clones, 82% of them present only once. The sequenced sample was CD4+ or CD8+ T cells sorted from blood, obtained in a trial of the OX40 agonist ivuxolimab. The receptors originated from an adult with an advanced solid tumor such as melanoma, head and neck, liver or kidney cancer.

The rearrangement joins TRBV29-1 to TRBJ2-1; 7 positions agree with TRBD2. The CDR3 has 13 amino acids. With 6 bases clipped from V and 9 bases from J, the junction kept 11 bases outside the gene matches. Germline V gives CDR1 SQVTM, CDR2 ANQGSEA. The CDR3 spells CSVAPSREGEQFF. As DNA, the CDR3 is TGCAGCGTCGCCCCCTCTAGGGAGGGTGAGCAGTTCTTC.

The chain links TRBV4-1 to TRBJ1-3, with 7 bases matching TRBD1. The V gene end was trimmed by 0 bases and the J gene end by 2 bases; junction bases not matched to a gene: 7. Per germline, CDR1 MGHRA and CDR2 YSYEKL. The CDR3 extends over 17 amino acids. CDR3 loop: CASSQDLHRGTGNTIYF. CDR3 DNA: TGCGCCAGCAGCCAAGATCTGCACAGGGGAACTGGAAACACCATATATTTT.

The chain uses TRBV4-3 and TRBJ1-4; maybe TRBD1 (6 bases). This CDR3 has 15 residues. V lost 6 bases and J 7 bases, leaving 18 bases between the germline ends. The V gene's germline CDR1 is LGHNA and CDR2 YSLEER. The CDR3 protein is CASSGAGGWGEKLFF. The CDR3 DNA sequence: TGCGCCAGCAGTGGAGCGGGGGGCTGGGGTGAAAAACTGTTTTTT.

In DNA, the CDR3 is TGCAGCGTTGGCTGGGGGGGGCGGGAGACCCAGTACTTC. It is translated as CSVGWGGRETQYF. The V call is TRBV29-1, the J call TRBJ2-5; maybe TRBD2 (7 bases). This CDR3 comprises 13 residues. Deletions cut 4 bases from V and 5 bases from J, with 14 bases between. The germline V gene has CDR1 SQVTM and CDR2 ANQGSEA.

This CDR3 is CASSLRVSYEQYF. CDR3 in DNA: TGTGCCAGCAGCCTTCGAGTGTCCTACGAGCAGTACTTC. This chain connects TRBV5-6 to TRBJ2-7; D is undetermined. V was pared by 4 bases and J by 1 base, with 9 bases between. This CDR3 region has 13 residues. CDR1 and CDR2 from the germline V gene are SGHDT and YYEEEE. Full variable domain (missing parts from reference TRBV5-6 and TRBJ2-7): DAGVTQSPTHLIKTRGQQVTLRCSPKSGHDTVSWYQQALGQGPQFIFQYYEEEERQRGNFPDRFSGHQFPNYSSELNVNALLLGDSALYLCASSLRVSYEQYFGPGTRLTVT.